The present T cell receptor (beta chain) was sequenced within a study of T-cell memory formation after mild COVID-19. Findings and limits, study-wide: Cross-reactive memory appears to have joined, as suggested by some responding clones showing up in pre-infection memory.

There are a few counts of this clonotype. Its antigen is currently unknown. Sample barcodes and UMIs were carried by the TCR alpha and TCR beta cDNA libraries that 5'RACE generated with constant-segment primers. TCRdb re-derived calls from the 5' RACE reads in MiXCR, one entry per CDR3 protein. The sample shows around 200,000 distinct CDR3 sequences, around a fifth of them seen only once. CDR3 length: 15 amino acids. CDR1 is SGDLS and CDR2 is YYNGEE in the germline V gene. The J segment lost 5 bases and the V segment lost 3 bases, leaving 9 bases of the junction unmatched. Input material: PBMCs or a T cell subset sorted from them (not recorded which). The chain has TRBV9 and TRBJ2-5; 8 nucleotides line up with TRBD1. The TCR was taken from an adult woman who had mild COVID-19 (a few samples of this study predate the infection). Cell type and time point are not known. CDR3 nucleotide sequence: TGTGCCAGCAGCGCAGACGGACAGGGCTGGGAGACCCAGTACTTC. It translates to CASSADGQGWETQYF. The whole variable domain, filled in from reference TRBV9 and TRBJ2-5, reads DSGVTQTPKHLITATGQRVTLRCSPRSGDLSVYWYQQSLDQGLQFLIQYYNGEERAKGNILERFSAQQFPDLHSELNLSSLELGDSALYFCASSADGQGWETQYFGPGTRLLVL.